Each of the 3 T cell receptor beta chains below was sequenced from the same sample in a study of long-term antiretroviral therapy in people with HIV. The assay used was immunoSEQ (version v3.0), run at survey level. Generated by immunoSEQ multiplex PCR, the TCRdb table keeps only in-frame clones and is missing some. The repertoire has around 26,000 clones, under 80% of them found once; the top ten carry about 5.3%. The sample in question was unsorted PBMCs, obtained 0.5 years after starting antiretroviral therapy. Every receptor here comes from a woman in her thirties or forties with HIV.

This chain joins TRBV7-2 and TRBJ2-1; 11 bases match TRBD1. CDR1 and CDR2 from the germline V gene are SGHTA and FQGNSA. The CDR3 runs to 19 residues. Trimming took 1 base from V and 0 from J; bases not matched to a gene: 8. The CDR3: CASSLVGTGGFSSYNEQFF. The CDR3 DNA reads TGTGCCAGCAGCTTAGTTGGGACAGGGGGTTTTAGCTCCTACAATGAGCAGTTCTTC. The full variable domain, with the rest looked up from reference TRBV7-2 and TRBJ2-1, is GAGVSQSPSNKVTEKGKDVELRCDPISGHTALYWYRQSLGQGLEFLIYFQGNSAPDKSGLPSDRFSAERTGGSVSTLTIQRTQQEDSAVYLCASSLVGTGGFSSYNEQFFGPGTRLTVL.

V gene TRBV6-5 combines with J gene TRBJ1-1; D unresolved. V gave up 0 bases and J gave up 3 bases, with 8 bases separating them. Per the germline V gene, CDR1 is MNHEY and CDR2 is SVGAGI. The CDR3 sequence is 14 residues long. The DNA of the CDR3 is TGTGCCAGCAGTTACTCGAACTCGCACACTGAAGCTTTCTTT. It yields the protein CASSYSNSHTEAFF.

The chain uses TRBV19 and TRBJ1-3, with D hard to call. The germline V and J ends were trimmed by 7 bases and 0 bases, with 16 bases remaining between them. The V gene's germline CDR1 is LNHDA and CDR2 SQIVND (reference sequence). This CDR3 region has 16 residues. The CDR3: CASTSLELSSGNTIYF. The CDR3 coding sequence is TGTGCCAGTACTTCCCTGGAGCTGAGCTCTGGAAACACCATATATTTT.